Described below is a single T cell receptor (beta chain) sequence and its context. In the same sample, other DNA sequences code for this CDR3. The sample is drawn from a study of shared T cell receptors in the human thymus. Here immunoSEQ multiplex PCR was the method, and the copy in TCRdb shows in-frame clones only, minus some. The sample consists of 600,000 to 900,000 clones, 80% to 90% of them appearing once. CDR1 and CDR2 (germline): SGHDT, YYEEEE. Unmatched junction bases numbered 14, after V lost 2 bases and J lost 5 bases. The CDR3 sequence is 17 residues long. The sample was also reused in another study, on human thymus T cells. That report adds: Apparent bias marked the V and J gene usage of thymic and blood repertoires.

The V and J genes are TRBV5-6 and TRBJ1-2; 8 bases agree with TRBD1. The specimen was thymocytes. The clonotype was recovered from a girl in the first two years of life with a congenital heart defect. This CDR3 reads CASSLGSGTGGEYGYTF. The CDR3 region has the DNA TGTGCCAGCAGCTTAGGTTCCGGGACAGGAGGGGAGTATGGCTACACCTTC.